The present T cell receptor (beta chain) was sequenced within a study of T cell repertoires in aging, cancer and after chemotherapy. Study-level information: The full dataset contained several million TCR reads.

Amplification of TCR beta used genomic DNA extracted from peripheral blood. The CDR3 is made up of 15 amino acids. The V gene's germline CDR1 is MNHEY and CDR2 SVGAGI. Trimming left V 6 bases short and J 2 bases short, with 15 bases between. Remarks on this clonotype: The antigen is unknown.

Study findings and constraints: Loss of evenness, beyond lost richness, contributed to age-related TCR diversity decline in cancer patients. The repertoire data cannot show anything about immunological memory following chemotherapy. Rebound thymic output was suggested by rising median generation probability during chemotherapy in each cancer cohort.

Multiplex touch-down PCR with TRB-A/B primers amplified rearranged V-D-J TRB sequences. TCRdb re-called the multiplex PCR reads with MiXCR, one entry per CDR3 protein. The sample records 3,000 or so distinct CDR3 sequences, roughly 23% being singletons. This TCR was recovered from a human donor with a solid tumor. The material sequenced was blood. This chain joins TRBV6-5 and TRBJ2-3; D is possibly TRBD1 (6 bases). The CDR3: CASSAGQSPTDTQYF. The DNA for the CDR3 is TGTGCCAGCAGCGCCGGACAGTCTCCCACAGATACGCAGTATTTT.